The T cell receptor (beta chain) described here comes from a study of T-cell memory formation after mild COVID-19. The germline gives CDR1 MDHEN, CDR2 SYDVKM. This CDR3 region has 15 residues. V was clipped by 2 bases and J by 5 bases, with 12 bases between them. This clonotype was observed a handful of times. Its specificity is unknown. TCRdb analysed the 5' RACE reads with MiXCR anew, one entry per CDR3 protein. The repertoire holds approximately 150,000 distinct CDR3 sequences, 6% to 6.5% seen once, with approximately 2.1% in the top ten. The study, taken as a whole, reports: Later expanders leaned toward CD4+, whereas clones contracting from day 15 to 85 were balanced CD4/CD8.

The sequence derives from an adult woman who had mild COVID-19 (a few samples of this study predate the infection). Cell type and time point are not known. The chain links TRBV28 to TRBJ2-2, with no clear D. The source material was PBMCs or a T cell subset sorted from them (not recorded which). The CDR3 loop reads CASSLGDFRTGELFF. CDR3 coding DNA: TGTGCCAGCAGTTTAGGGGATTTCAGAACCGGGGAGCTGTTTTTT.